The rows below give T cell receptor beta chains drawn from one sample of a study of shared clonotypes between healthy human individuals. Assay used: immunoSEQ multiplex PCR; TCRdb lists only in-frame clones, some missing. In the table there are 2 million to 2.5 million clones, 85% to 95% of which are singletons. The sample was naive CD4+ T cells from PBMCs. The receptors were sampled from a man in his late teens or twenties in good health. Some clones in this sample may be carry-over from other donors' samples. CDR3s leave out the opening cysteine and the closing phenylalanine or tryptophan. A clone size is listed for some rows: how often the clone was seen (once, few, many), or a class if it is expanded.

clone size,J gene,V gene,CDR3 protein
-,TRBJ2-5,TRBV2,ASSLNGQGAETQY
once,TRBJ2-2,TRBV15,ATSRAGTSGRGQF
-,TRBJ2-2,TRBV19,ASSILRTGELF
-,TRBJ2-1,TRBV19,ASKQQSTYNEQF
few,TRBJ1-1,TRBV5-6,ASSLSTEAF
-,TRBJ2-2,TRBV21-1,ASSRWPLGRANTGELF
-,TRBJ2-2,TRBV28,ASIQNTGELF
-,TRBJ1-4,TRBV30,AWSVGVNEKLF
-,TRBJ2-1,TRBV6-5,ASSARGTYNEQF
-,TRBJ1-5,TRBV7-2,ASSLRRGGQPQH
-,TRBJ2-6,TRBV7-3,ASSSNSGANVLT
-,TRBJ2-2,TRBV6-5,ASEGNTGELF
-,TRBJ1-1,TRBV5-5,ASSGTGTAQTVNTEAF
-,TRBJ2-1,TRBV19,ASRWGDREADEQF
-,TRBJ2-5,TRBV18,ASSPMLQGVVETQY
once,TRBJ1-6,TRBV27,ASSLRTGVLPLH
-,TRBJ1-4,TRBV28,ASSLLDRGLEKLF
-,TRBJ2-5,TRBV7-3,ASSSTGVGETQY
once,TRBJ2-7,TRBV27,ASSLLSTSGSTGEQY
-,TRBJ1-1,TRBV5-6,ASSPSATGRHTEAF
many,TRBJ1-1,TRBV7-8,ASSLVRGNTEAF
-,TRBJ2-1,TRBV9,ASSVNSGSGMDEQF
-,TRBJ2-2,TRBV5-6,ASSLAGAGTGELF
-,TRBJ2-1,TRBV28,ASSLTSGSTNEQF
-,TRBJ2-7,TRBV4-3,ASSQEKRSSYEQY
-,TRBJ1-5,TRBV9,ASSVAGGQPQH
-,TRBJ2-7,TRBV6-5,ASSSLRDRGYEQY
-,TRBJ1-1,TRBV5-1,ASSFGPMNRNTEAF
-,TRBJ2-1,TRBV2,ASSMTSGPPLEQF
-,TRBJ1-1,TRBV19,ASSKTGLNTEAF
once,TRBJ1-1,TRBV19,ASRWGHQGQEAF
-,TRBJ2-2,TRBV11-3,ASSLGSFTGELF
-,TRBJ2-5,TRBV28,ASSSQETQY
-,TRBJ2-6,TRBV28,ASSPPFPRREISGANVLT
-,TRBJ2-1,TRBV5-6,ASSFYGGSSYNEQF
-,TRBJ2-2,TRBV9,ASSVEGLRPNTGELF
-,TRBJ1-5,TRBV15,ATSTEGVNQPQH
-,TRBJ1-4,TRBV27,ASSLAGQFNEKLF